This T cell receptor beta chain was found in a study of cytomegalovirus exposure and HLA in healthy donors. About the research overall: Findings of an earlier analysis included roughly 110 million unique TCR beta sequences from 200 million or so T cells.

Vbeta (60) and Jbeta (13) primers were used in the PCR. The data were produced by immunoSEQ multiplex PCR, yet TCRdb's version contains in-frame clones alone and is incomplete. The table lists about 130,000 clones, roughly four fifths of them singletons, with about 3.4% in the top ten. V was cut by 4 bases and J by 3 bases, with 9 bases left in between. CDR1 and CDR2 from the germline V gene are KGHSH and LQKENI. The CDR3 spans 13 residues. Sequencing was performed on PBMCs. This TCR derives from a man under 40 in good health and CMV-seronegative. The chain recombines TRBV18 with TRBJ1-1, with D uncertain. The CDR3 DNA is TGTGCCAGCTCACTCTCCTCGGACACTGAAGCTTTCTTT. It is translated as CASSLSSDTEAFF.